What follows describes a single TCR beta chain. In the source study's methods: Reference gene primer amplification gave estimated nucleated cell counts. Profiling relied on immunoSEQ multiplex PCR, and the TCRdb table lists in-frame clones only, not all of them. That table supplies the V and J calls and clone size; D and trimming were determined from the DNA. The repertoire holds 150,000 to 200,000 clones, with about 85% as singletons. This record belongs to a study of blood T cell repertoires in COVID-19. Overall study context: COVID-19 samples collected from the United States, Italy and Spain covered acute and convalescent phases. Sources were T cells, B-cell-depleted T cells, or PBMCs; the material itself was cDNA or gDNA.

Trimming left V 2 bases short and J 3 bases short, with 11 bases between. CDR3 length: 15 amino acids. Germline V CDR1 and CDR2: MGHRA, YSYEKL. Sequencing input: peripheral blood. This sequence was found in a human donor with acute or convalescent COVID-19. The donor label of this sample is uncertain. The chain combines TRBV4-1 with TRBJ1-5; D is undetermined. DNA for the CDR3: TGCGCCAGCAGCCAATCGGACGGGAACAATCAGCCCCAGCATTTT. Translating gives CASSQSDGNNQPQHF.